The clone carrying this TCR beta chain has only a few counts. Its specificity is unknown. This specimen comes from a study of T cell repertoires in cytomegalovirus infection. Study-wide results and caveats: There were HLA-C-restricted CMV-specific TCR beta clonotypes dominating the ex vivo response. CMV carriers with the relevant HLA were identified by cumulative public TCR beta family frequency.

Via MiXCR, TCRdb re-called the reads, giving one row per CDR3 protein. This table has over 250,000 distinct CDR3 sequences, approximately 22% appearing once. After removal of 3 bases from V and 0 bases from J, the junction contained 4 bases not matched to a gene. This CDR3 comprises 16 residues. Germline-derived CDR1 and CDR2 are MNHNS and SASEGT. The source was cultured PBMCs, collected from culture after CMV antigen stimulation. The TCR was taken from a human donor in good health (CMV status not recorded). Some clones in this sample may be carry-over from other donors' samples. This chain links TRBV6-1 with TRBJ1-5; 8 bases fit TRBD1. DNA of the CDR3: TGTGCCAGCAGTGACGGGACAGGTTATAGCAATCAGCCCCAGCATTTT. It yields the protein CASSDGTGYSNQPQHF.